This T cell receptor (beta chain) was retrieved from a study of blood T cells in healthy people across ages. Using a J-beta primer mix together with a sample-barcoded 5' primer, a second PCR was run for roughly 6 to 11 cycles. TCRdb re-analysed the 5' RACE reads in MiXCR, keeping a single row per CDR3 protein. The profile shows around 820,000 distinct CDR3 sequences, roughly 25% of them singletons. CDR1 and CDR2 from the germline V gene are MGHDK and SYGVNS. This CDR3 comprises 11 residues. These records were also assigned to another study, of T cells of mothers and their children.

The V and J genes are TRBV25-1 and TRBJ2-5; unclear D gene. TRBJ2-7 matches the DNA end more closely, so the J call is doubtful. This TCR came from a boy between 5 and 17 years old in good health. The sample comprised blood. The CDR3 reads CATLQNYEQYF. The CDR3 nucleotides are TGTGCCACCCTACAGAACTACGAGCAGTACTTC.